Listed below are T cell receptor beta chains from one sample, sequenced in a study of blood T cell repertoires in COVID-19. The table came from immunoSEQ multiplex PCR; TCRdb's copy has only in-frame clones and leaves some out. This table holds nearly 250,000 clones, roughly 85% found once. Input material: PBMCs or T cells enriched from blood (not recorded which). The origin of the receptors is a woman in her 50s with acute COVID-19. The CDR3 runs from the conserved cysteine through the conserved F or W. D genes are given only for firm matches. Only part of the rows carry a size: once, few, many, or a class if the clone is expanded.

j_call d_call v_call clone_size cdr3_aa cdr3_nt
TRBJ1-6 . TRBV24-1 . CATERRPGLLNSPLHF TGTGCCACCGAACGGCGGCCAGGGCTCCTTAATTCACCCCTCCACTTT
TRBJ1-2 . TRBV5-6 . CASSLAGGGNYGYTF TGTGCCAGCAGCTTGGCTGGAGGAGGTAACTATGGCTACACCTTC
TRBJ1-2 TRBD1 TRBV9 . CASSAAGGTGNGYTF TGTGCTAGCAGCGCGGCCGGCGGGACAGGGAATGGCTACACCTTC
TRBJ2-3 TRBD2 TRBV3-1/TRBV3-2 . CASKKRAGVSTDTQYF TGTGCCAGCAAGAAGAGGGCGGGGGTCAGCACAGATACGCAGTATTTT
TRBJ2-1 TRBD2 TRBV2 . CASSPLAGRGNEQFF TGTGCCAGCAGCCCACTAGCGGGGAGGGGCAATGAGCAGTTCTTC
TRBJ2-7 . TRBV6-5 . CASTTGDASYEQYF TGTGCCAGCACCACGGGGGACGCCTCCTACGAGCAGTACTTC
TRBJ2-7 TRBD1 TRBV11-3 . CASSPGQGEQYF TGTGCCAGCAGCCCCGGACAGGGCGAGCAGTACTTC
TRBJ1-1 . TRBV30 . CAWSVLPMNTEAFF TGTGCCTGGAGTGTACTACCGATGAACACTGAAGCTTTCTTT
TRBJ1-4 . TRBV2 once CASSDRYTEKLFF TGTGCCAGCAGTGACAGGTATACCGAAAAACTGTTTTTT
TRBJ2-7 TRBD1 TRBV30 . CAWKDRGEQYF TGTGCCTGGAAGGACAGGGGCGAGCAGTACTTC
TRBJ2-2 . TRBV12-3/TRBV12-4 few CASSQGSTGELFF TGTGCCAGCAGCCAGGGGAGCACCGGGGAGCTGTTTTTT
TRBJ2-1 . TRBV6-2/TRBV6-3 . CASSYPQLGESYNEQFF TGTGCCAGCAGTTACCCTCAGCTGGGCGAATCCTACAATGAGCAGTTCTTC
TRBJ2-1 . TRBV10-1 . CASSPVAPGEQFF TGCGCCAGCAGCCCCGTGGCCCCTGGTGAGCAGTTCTTC